This T cell receptor (beta chain) was observed in a study of cytomegalovirus exposure and HLA in healthy donors. General observations from the study: There were three CMV-associated chains whose specificity for CMV antigens was confirmed in vitro.

This CDR3 contains 15 residues. Losses at the gene ends were 5 bases for V and 7 bases for J; bases not matched to a gene: 8. Looked up from germline, CDR1 is SGHTA and CDR2 is FQGTGA. In the PCR, 60 Vbeta and 13 Jbeta primers were used. Original data processing: Tens of millions of unique TCR beta chains, about 11 million of them shared, were counted by a later analysis. The data were produced by immunoSEQ multiplex PCR, yet TCRdb's version contains in-frame clones alone and is incomplete. For V, J and clone size, that table is used; D and trimming come from the DNA. The data hold about 160,000 clones, with approximately 78% observed a single time. As for this clone: Its antigen is undetermined.

What was sequenced was PBMCs. The clonotype originates from a male donor in good health and CMV-seronegative. J is TRBJ2-1 and V is TRBV7-3; 10 bases align to TRBD2. CDR3 sequence: CASSPGGSGRNEQFF. For the CDR3, the DNA is TGTGCCAGCAGCCCTGGAGGTAGCGGGAGGAATGAGCAGTTCTTC.